This T cell receptor beta chain was captured by sequencing in a study of cytomegalovirus exposure and HLA in healthy donors. The germline V gene has CDR1 SGHAT and CDR2 FQNNGV. The CDR3 length is 16 residues. The trim removed 5 bases at V and 2 bases at J, leaving 8 bases unmatched. Use of 60 Vbeta and 13 Jbeta primers characterized the PCR. The data were produced by immunoSEQ multiplex PCR, yet TCRdb's version contains in-frame clones alone and is incomplete. The sample lists 110,000 to 150,000 clones, roughly 80% occurring once. This receptor was taken from a boy younger than 10 in good health and CMV-seronegative. The sequenced sample consisted of PBMCs. The V call is TRBV11-2, the J call TRBJ2-1, with 8 nucleotides matching TRBD2. CDR3 in DNA: TGTGCCAGCAGCGCCCTCTTAGCGGGAACCTACAATGAGCAGTTCTTC. Amino acids: CASSALLAGTYNEQFF.